Reported below is one TCR beta chain. The antigen remains undetermined. The data derive from a study of CD8 T cells in ankylosing spondylitis. Whole-study results and caveats: Disease-linked clones were reportedly significantly enriched in matched ankylosing spondylitis synovial fluid. Earlier work had already found some motif variants in reactive arthritis synovial fluid and blood. Seemingly distinctive of ankylosing spondylitis blood was a TCR beta motif formed by eight highly homologous variants. In peripheral blood, disease-linked CD8+ clones occurred at relatively low frequencies.

TCRdb called the 5' RACE reads again in MiXCR, with one record for every CDR3 protein. Found here are roughly 60,000 distinct CDR3 sequences, around 6.4% of them singletons; the top ten hold about 4.6%. The V end was cut by 1 base, the J end by 2 bases, with 12 bases between. This CDR3 comprises 16 residues. CDR1 is MGHDK, CDR2 SYGVNS, per germline. This TCR was sampled from a male donor with ankylosing spondylitis. The specimen sequenced was synovial fluid, either unsorted or a sorted T cell fraction (not recorded which). The chain recombines TRBV25-1 with TRBJ2-1; TRBD1 or TRBD2 may be the D gene (6 bases each). This chain's CDR3 is CASSEFQGRTYNEQFF. DNA of the CDR3: TGTGCCAGCAGTGAATTTCAGGGGAGGACCTACAATGAGCAGTTCTTC.